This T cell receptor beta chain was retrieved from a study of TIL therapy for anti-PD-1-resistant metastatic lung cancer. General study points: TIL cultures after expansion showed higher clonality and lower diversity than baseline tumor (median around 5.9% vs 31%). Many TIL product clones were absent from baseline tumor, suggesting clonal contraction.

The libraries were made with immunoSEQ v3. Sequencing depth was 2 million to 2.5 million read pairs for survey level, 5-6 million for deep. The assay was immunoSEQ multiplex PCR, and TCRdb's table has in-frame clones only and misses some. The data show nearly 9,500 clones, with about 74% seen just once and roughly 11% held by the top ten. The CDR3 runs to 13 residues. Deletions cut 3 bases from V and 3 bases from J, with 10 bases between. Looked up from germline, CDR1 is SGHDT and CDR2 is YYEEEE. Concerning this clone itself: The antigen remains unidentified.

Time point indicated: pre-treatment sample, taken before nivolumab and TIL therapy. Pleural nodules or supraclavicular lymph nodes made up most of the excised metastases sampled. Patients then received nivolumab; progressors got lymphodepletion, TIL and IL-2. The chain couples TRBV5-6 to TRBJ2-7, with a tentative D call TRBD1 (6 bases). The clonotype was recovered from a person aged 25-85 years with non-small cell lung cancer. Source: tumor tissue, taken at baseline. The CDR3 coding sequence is TGTGCCAGCAGCTCGCCGGACAGCTACGAGCAGTACTTC. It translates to CASSSPDSYEQYF.